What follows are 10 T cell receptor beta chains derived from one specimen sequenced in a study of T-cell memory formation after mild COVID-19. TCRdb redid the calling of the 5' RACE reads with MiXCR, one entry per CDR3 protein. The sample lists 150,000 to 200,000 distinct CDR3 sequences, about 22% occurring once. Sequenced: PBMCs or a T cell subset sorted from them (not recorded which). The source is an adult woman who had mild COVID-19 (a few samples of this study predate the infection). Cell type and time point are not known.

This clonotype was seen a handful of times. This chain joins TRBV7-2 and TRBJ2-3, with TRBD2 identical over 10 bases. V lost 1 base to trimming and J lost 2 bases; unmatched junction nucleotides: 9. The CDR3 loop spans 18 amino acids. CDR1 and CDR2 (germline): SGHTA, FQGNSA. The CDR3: CASSLEVSLAGATDTQYF. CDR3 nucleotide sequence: TGTGCCAGCAGCTTAGAGGTCTCGCTAGCGGGAGCCACAGATACGCAGTATTTT.

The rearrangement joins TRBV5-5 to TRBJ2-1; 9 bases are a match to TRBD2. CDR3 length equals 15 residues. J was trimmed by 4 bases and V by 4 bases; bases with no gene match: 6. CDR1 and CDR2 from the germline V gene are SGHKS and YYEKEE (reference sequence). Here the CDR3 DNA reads TGTGCCAGCAGCGGCGGACTAGCGCCATACAATGAGCAGTTCTTC. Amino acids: CASSGGLAPYNEQFF.

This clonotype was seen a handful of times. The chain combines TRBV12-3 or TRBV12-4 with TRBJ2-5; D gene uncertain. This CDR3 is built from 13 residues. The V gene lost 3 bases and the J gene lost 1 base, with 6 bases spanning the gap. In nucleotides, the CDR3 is TGTGCCAGCAGTTTCCAGTCCCAAGAGACCCAGTACTTC. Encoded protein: CASSFQSQETQYF.

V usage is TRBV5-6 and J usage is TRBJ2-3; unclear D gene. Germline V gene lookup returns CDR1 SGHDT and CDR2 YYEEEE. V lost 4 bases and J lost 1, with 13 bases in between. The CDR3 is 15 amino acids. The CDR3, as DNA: TGTGCCAGCAGCGCACCGGGCGCTGGCACAGATACGCAGTATTTT. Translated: CASSAPGAGTDTQYF.

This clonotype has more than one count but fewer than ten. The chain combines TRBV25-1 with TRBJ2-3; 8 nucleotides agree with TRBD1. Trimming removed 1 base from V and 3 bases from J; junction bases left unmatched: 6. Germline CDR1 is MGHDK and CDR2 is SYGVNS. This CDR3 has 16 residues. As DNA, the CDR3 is TGTGCCAGCAGTGAATGGGGGCAGGGGGCAACAGATACGCAGTATTTT. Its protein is CASSEWGQGATDTQYF. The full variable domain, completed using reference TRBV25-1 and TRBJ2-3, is EADIYQTPRYLVIGTGKKITLECSQTMGHDKMYWYQQDPGMELHLIHYSYGVNSTEKGDLSSESTVSRIRTEHFPLTLESARPSHTSQYLCASSEWGQGATDTQYFGPGTRLTVL.

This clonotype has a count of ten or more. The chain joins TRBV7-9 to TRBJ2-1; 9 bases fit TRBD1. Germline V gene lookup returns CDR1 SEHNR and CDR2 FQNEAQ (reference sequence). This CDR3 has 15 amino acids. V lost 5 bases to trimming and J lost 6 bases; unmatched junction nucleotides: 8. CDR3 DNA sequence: TGTGCCAGCAGCCCACAGGGACAGGGAGGCAATGAGCAGTTCTTC. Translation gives CASSPQGQGGNEQFF.

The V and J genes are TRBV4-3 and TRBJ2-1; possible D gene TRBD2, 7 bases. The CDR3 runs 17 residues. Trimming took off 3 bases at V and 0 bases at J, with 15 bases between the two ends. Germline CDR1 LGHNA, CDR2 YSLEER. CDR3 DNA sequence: TGCGCCAGCAGCCACGAGAGGGGGGGCAGCTCCTACAATGAGCAGTTCTTC. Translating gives CASSHERGGSSYNEQFF.

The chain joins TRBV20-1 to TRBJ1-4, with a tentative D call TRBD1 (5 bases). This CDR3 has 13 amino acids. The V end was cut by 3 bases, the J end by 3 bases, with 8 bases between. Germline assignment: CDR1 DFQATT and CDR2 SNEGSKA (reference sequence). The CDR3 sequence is CSASWDANEKLFF. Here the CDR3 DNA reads TGCAGTGCTAGTTGGGACGCTAATGAAAAACTGTTTTTT.

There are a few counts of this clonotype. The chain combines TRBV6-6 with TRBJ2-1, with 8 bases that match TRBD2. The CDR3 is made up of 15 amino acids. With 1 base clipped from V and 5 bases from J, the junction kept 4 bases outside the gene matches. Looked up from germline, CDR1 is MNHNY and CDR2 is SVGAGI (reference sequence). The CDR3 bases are TGTGCCAGCAGTTACTGGCGGGGGGAGAACAATGAGCAGTTCTTC. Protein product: CASSYWRGENNEQFF.

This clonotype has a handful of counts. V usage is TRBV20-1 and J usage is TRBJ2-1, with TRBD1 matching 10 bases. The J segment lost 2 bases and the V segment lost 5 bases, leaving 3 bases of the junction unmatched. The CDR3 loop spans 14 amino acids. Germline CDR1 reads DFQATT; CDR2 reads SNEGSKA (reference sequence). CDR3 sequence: CSASDRGPYNEQFF. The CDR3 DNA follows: TGCAGTGCTTCCGACAGGGGGCCCTACAATGAGCAGTTCTTC.